The 10 T cell receptor beta chains presented below share a single source sample, sequenced in a study of blood T cell repertoires in COVID-19. Sequencing used immunoSEQ multiplex PCR; TCRdb keeps in-frame clones, though not all of them. The sample comprises 61,000 or so clones, 88% of which are singletons, and about a fifth rests with the top ten. Sequencing was done on a sample of peripheral blood. The receptors stem from a woman aged 45-59 years with active or convalescent COVID-19.

The chain has TRBV10-2 and TRBJ2-5; 13 bases fit TRBD2. Germline V gives CDR1 WSHSY, CDR2 SAAADI. The CDR3 extends over 15 amino acids. With 6 bases clipped from V and 5 bases from J, the junction kept 6 bases outside the gene matches. CDR3 in amino acids: CASRQGTSGIETQYF. The CDR3 DNA reads TGCGCCAGCAGACAAGGGACTAGCGGGATCGAGACCCAGTACTTC.

The V call is TRBV5-1, the J call TRBJ2-5; TRBD1 might be the D (5 bases). The CDR3 sequence is 15 residues long. Germline CDR1 and CDR2: SGHRS and YFSETQ. V was cut by 0 bases and J by 2 bases, with 11 bases left in between. CDR3 DNA sequence: TGCGCCAGCAGCTTGGTACCAGGGCAACAAGAGACCCAGTACTTC. Amino acids: CASSLVPGQQETQYF.

The chain couples TRBV4-2 to TRBJ2-2, with D possibly TRBD2 on 5 matching bases. The germline V and J ends were trimmed by 0 bases and 8 bases, with 16 bases remaining between them. CDR1 and CDR2 (germline): LGHNA, YNFKEQ. The CDR3 has 16 residues. CDR3 sequence reads: CASSQETTRVAGELFF. The CDR3 nucleotides read TGTGCCAGCAGCCAAGAGACTACCAGAGTGGCGGGGGAGCTGTTTTTT.

The chain couples TRBV19 to TRBJ2-3; weak D call: TRBD1 (5 bases). The CDR3 consists of 15 residues. Trimming removed 3 bases from V and 5 bases from J, with 15 bases in between. The V gene's germline CDR1 is LNHDA and CDR2 SQIVND (reference sequence). The CDR3 coding sequence is TGTGCCAGTAGTATTTGGGGCCCCAAAGGAGATACGCAGTATTTT. It codes for CASSIWGPKGDTQYF.

V gene TRBV18 combines with J gene TRBJ2-7; 8 nucleotides line up with TRBD1. The ends lost 5 bases at V and 4 bases at J; junction bases unmatched: 13. The CDR3 contains 16 residues. Germline CDR1 KGHSH, CDR2 LQKENI. The CDR3 DNA reads TGTGCCAGCTCAGATAAGACAGGGGTCAATCGGTACGAGCAGTACTTC. Translating gives CASSDKTGVNRYEQYF.

The chain carries TRBV19 and TRBJ2-1; 8 bases are a match to TRBD2. Per the germline V gene, CDR1 is LNHDA and CDR2 is SQIVND (reference sequence). The junction had 6 bases not matched to a gene; V was cut back by 6 bases and J by 2 bases. The CDR3 is 15 amino acids. In DNA, the CDR3 is TGTGCCAGTAGACGTACTAGCGGCGCCTACAATGAGCAGTTCTTC. Its translation is CASRRTSGAYNEQFF.

V usage is TRBV27 and J usage is TRBJ1-3; D uncertain. The CDR3 extends over 15 amino acids. Trimming shortened V by 5 bases and J by 0 bases, and 11 bases separated the two germline ends. Germline CDR1 reads MNHEY; CDR2 reads SMNVEV (reference sequence). The CDR3 loop reads CASSPQWSSGNTIYF. The CDR3 nucleotides are TGTGCCAGCAGTCCACAATGGAGCTCTGGAAACACCATATATTTT.

This chain connects TRBV19 to TRBJ2-1; tentatively, D is TRBD2 (5 bases). This CDR3 contains 18 residues. Trimming cost V 2 bases and J 0 bases, with 17 bases left between them. Germline CDR1 is LNHDA and CDR2 is SQIVND (reference sequence). Here the CDR3 DNA reads TGTGCCAGTAGTATACTCCCCCCGAGCGGAAGCTCCTACAATGAGCAGTTCTTC. Amino acid sequence: CASSILPPSGSSYNEQFF.

The genes are TRBV6-2 or TRBV6-3 and TRBJ1-4; 8 nucleotides align to TRBD1. J lost 8 bases, V lost 4 bases, and 12 bases had no gene match. Germline V gives CDR1 MNHEY, CDR2 SVGEGT. There are 16 residues in the CDR3. The CDR3 loop reads CASSSTIGTGIEKLFF. The CDR3 nucleotides are TGTGCCAGCAGTTCCACCATCGGGACAGGAATCGAAAAACTGTTTTTT.

The chain is built from TRBV10-2 and TRBJ2-3; TRBD2 agrees at 11 bases. V gave up 4 bases and J gave up 5 bases; unmatched junction bases: 5. The CDR3 loop spans 15 amino acids. Germline V lookup: CDR1 WSHSY, CDR2 SAAADI. The CDR3: CASSASGRQGDTQYF. The CDR3 coding sequence is TGCGCCAGCAGTGCTAGCGGGAGGCAAGGAGATACGCAGTATTTT.